These 26 T cell receptor beta chains originate from one sample sequenced in a study of cytomegalovirus exposure and HLA in healthy donors. Both 60 Vbeta primers and 13 Jbeta primers went into the PCR. Generated by immunoSEQ multiplex PCR, the TCRdb table keeps only in-frame clones and is missing some. The data hold some 180,000 clones, with over 75% observed a single time. Material for sequencing was PBMCs. Receptors were obtained from a woman aged 25 to 39 in good health and CMV-seronegative.

This rearrangement joins TRBV5-6 to TRBJ2-6, with TRBD1 matching 9 bases. The germline CDR1 and CDR2 sequences are SGHDT and YYEEEE. Trimming removed 5 bases from V and 2 bases from J; junction bases left unmatched: 8. The CDR3 length is 17 residues. The CDR3 sequence: CASRPSRDRAGANVLTF. CDR3 bases: TGTGCCAGCAGACCGTCCCGGGACAGGGCTGGGGCCAACGTCCTGACTTTC.

The chain links TRBV23-1 to TRBJ2-2, with D tentatively TRBD1 (6 bases). TRBV23-1 is marked as an open reading frame, function uncertain. The CDR3 consists of 12 residues. Deletions cut 6 bases from V and 6 bases from J, with 8 bases between. CDR3 nucleotides: TGCGCCAGCAGCCAGGGGCCCGGGGAGCTGTTTTTT. This encodes CASSQGPGELFF.

V and J are TRBV19 and TRBJ2-7, with 10 bases fitting TRBD2. V was pared by 4 bases and J by 2 bases, with 8 bases of the junction left unmatched. Germline values: CDR1 LNHDA, CDR2 SQIVND (reference sequence). CDR3 length: 16 residues. The CDR3 DNA follows: TGTGCCAGTAGTACAAGAGCGGGAGGGAGGCCCTACGAGCAGTACTTC. It codes for CASSTRAGGRPYEQYF.

This clone has just one count. The genes are TRBV18 and TRBJ2-6; 7 nucleotides align to TRBD1. V shed 2 bases and J 0 bases; nucleotides not matched to a gene: 7. This CDR3 comprises 18 residues. The germline CDR1 and CDR2 sequences are KGHSH and LQKENI. DNA for the CDR3: TGTGCCAGCTCACCAGTCCGGGACAGCGACTCTGGGGCCAACGTCCTGACTTTC. This encodes CASSPVRDSDSGANVLTF.

CDR3 in DNA: TGTGCCAGCAGTGGAACGTCTCAGGAGTATTTT. Protein product: CASSGTSQEYF. The chain links TRBV2 to TRBJ2-3; no reliable D call. The germline V gene encodes CDR1 SNHLY and CDR2 FYNNEI. V was trimmed by 4 bases and J by 13 bases, leaving 12 bases between them. This CDR3 spans 11 amino acids. The entire variable domain, with the rest obtained from reference TRBV2 and TRBJ2-3, is as follows: EPEVTQTPSHQVTQMGQEVILRCVPISNHLYFYWYRQILGQKVEFLVSFYNNEISEKSEIFDDQFSVERPDGSNFTLKIRSTKLEDSAMYFCASSGTSQEYFGPGTRLTVL.

J is TRBJ1-1 and V is TRBV29-1, with 10 bases fitting TRBD1. Germline values: CDR1 SQVTM, CDR2 ANQGSEA. J gave up 4 bases and V 6 bases, and 5 bases lay outside the gene matches. The CDR3 consists of 13 residues. The chain's CDR3 is CSVSTGGLTEAFF. In DNA form, the CDR3 reads TGCAGCGTATCGACAGGGGGCCTCACTGAAGCTTTCTTT.

This clone was detected only a few times. The chain links TRBV25-1 to TRBJ1-5; a weak D match, TRBD1 (5 bases). Trimming pared 3 bases from V and 12 bases from J, leaving 9 bases between. Germline loops: CDR1 MGHDK, CDR2 SYGVNS. The CDR3 consists of 11 residues. CDR3 DNA: TGTGCCAGCAGTGACAGCAGGGTCCAGCATTTT. Protein sequence: CASSDSRVQHF.

The gene calls are TRBV11-2 and TRBJ2-1, with no clear D. There are 14 residues in the CDR3. Deletions cut 2 bases from V and 7 bases from J, with 12 bases between. CDR1 and CDR2 (germline): SGHAT, FQNNGV. The CDR3 spells CASSLISSRNEQFF. For the CDR3, the DNA is TGTGCCAGCAGCTTAATTAGTTCTCGGAATGAGCAGTTCTTC.

V and J are TRBV2 and TRBJ1-6; 10 positions agree with TRBD1. Germline lookup yields CDR1 SNHLY and CDR2 FYNNEI. The CDR3 is 16 residues long. Unmatched junction bases numbered 6, after V lost 3 bases and J lost 7 bases. The CDR3 loop reads CASSDRQGARNSPLHF. CDR3 bases: TGTGCCAGCAGTGATCGACAGGGGGCGCGGAATTCACCCCTCCACTTT. The full variable domain, completed using reference TRBV2 and TRBJ1-6, is EPEVTQTPSHQVTQMGQEVILRCVPISNHLYFYWYRQILGQKVEFLVSFYNNEISEKSEIFDDQFSVERPDGSNFTLKIRSTKLEDSAMYFCASSDRQGARNSPLHFGNGTRLTVT.

The rearrangement uses TRBV7-2 and TRBJ1-6; 8 nucleotides line up with TRBD1. The CDR3 has 19 residues. Germline CDR1 and CDR2: SGHTA and FQGNSA. Trimming cost V 3 bases and J 0 bases; bases outside gene matches: 10. DNA for the CDR3: TGTGCCAGCAGCTTCGGACAGGGCCAGGGAGACTCCTATAATTCACCCCTCCACTTT. Translation: CASSFGQGQGDSYNSPLHF.

The rearrangement joins TRBV7-9 to TRBJ2-7; TRBD2 matches at 11 bases. CDR1 is SEHNR, CDR2 FQNEAQ, per germline (reference sequence). The length of the CDR3 is 15 residues. The ends lost 5 bases at V and 6 bases at J; junction bases unmatched: 9. CDR3 bases: TGTGCCAGCAGCCGTAGCGGGGGGGCCCCCGGCGAGCAGTACTTC. Residues: CASSRSGGAPGEQYF.

Concerning this clone: An end of the junction differs from the germline gene, which may be a read error. The chain recombines TRBV7-7 with TRBJ2-5, with a tentative D call TRBD2 (5 bases). The CDR3 has 13 amino acids. CDR1 is SSHAT, CDR2 FNYEAQ, per germline (reference sequence). The chain's CDR3 is CASSFLSGQTQYF. CDR3 bases: TGTGCTAGCAGCTTCCTCAGCGGCCAGACCCAGTACTTC.

Only a few counts were recorded for this clone. The chain carries TRBV10-3 and TRBJ2-3; 9 bases align to TRBD1. Germline trimming cut 10 bases from V and 2 bases from J; bases unmatched to any gene: 10. The CDR3 consists of 15 residues. Germline CDR1 is ENHRY and CDR2 is SYGVKD. The CDR3 region has the DNA TGTGCCACCAGCCCAGGGACAGGGTTCACAGATACGCAGTATTTT. It codes for CATSPGTGFTDTQYF.

V and J are TRBV9 and TRBJ1-1; no clear D. The CDR3 loop spans 11 amino acids. The V and J ends lost 3 bases and 6 bases respectively, with 6 bases between them. From germline, CDR1 is SGDLS and CDR2 YYNGEE. CDR3 residues: CASSGPAEAFF. The DNA for the CDR3 is TGTGCCAGCAGCGGTCCCGCTGAAGCTTTCTTT. The full variable domain, in which reference TRBV9 and TRBJ1-1 provide the parts outside the CDR3, is DSGVTQTPKHLITATGQRVTLRCSPRSGDLSVYWYQQSLDQGLQFLIQYYNGEERAKGNILERFSAQQFPDLHSELNLSSLELGDSALYFCASSGPAEAFFGQGTRLTVV.

The chain links TRBV10-3 to TRBJ2-1; D is possibly TRBD1 (5 bases). The CDR3 runs 15 residues. The germline V gene has CDR1 ENHRY and CDR2 SYGVKD. Trimming cost V 7 bases and J 4 bases, with 17 bases left between them. This CDR3 is CAITETQGWYNEQFF. As DNA, the CDR3 is TGTGCCATCACCGAGACCCAGGGTTGGTACAATGAGCAGTTCTTC.

The chain links TRBV9 to TRBJ2-7; TRBD1 agrees at 7 bases. The CDR3 covers 14 residues. Unmatched junction bases numbered 4, after V lost 0 bases and J lost 4 bases. Germline V gene data show CDR1 as SGDLS and CDR2 as YYNGEE. CDR3 protein: CASSVGQGMYEQYF. The CDR3 DNA is TGTGCCAGCAGCGTAGGACAGGGAATGTACGAGCAGTACTTC. The variable domain in full, with the rest retrieved from reference TRBV9 and TRBJ2-7, is DSGVTQTPKHLITATGQRVTLRCSPRSGDLSVYWYQQSLDQGLQFLIQYYNGEERAKGNILERFSAQQFPDLHSELNLSSLELGDSALYFCASSVGQGMYEQYFGPGTRLTVT.

The chain couples TRBV5-6 to TRBJ1-2; TRBD1 matches at 8 bases. Germline CDR1 and CDR2: SGHDT and YYEEEE. The trim removed 4 bases at V and 8 bases at J, leaving 16 bases unmatched. This CDR3 region has 16 residues. CDR3 region: CASSPATTGELEGYTF. In DNA form, the CDR3 reads TGTGCCAGCAGCCCTGCGACGACAGGGGAGCTAGAAGGCTACACCTTC.

The chain couples TRBV14 to TRBJ2-2; D is perhaps TRBD1 (6 bases). The CDR3 contains 16 residues. V dropped 1 base and J dropped 8 bases, with 17 bases sitting between them. The germline V gene encodes CDR1 SGHDN and CDR2 FVKESK. The CDR3 spells CASSQAPHREQGELFF. The CDR3 bases are TGTGCCAGCAGCCAAGCCCCCCACAGGGAACAGGGGGAGCTGTTTTTT.

The V call is TRBV9, the J call TRBJ2-1; 8 nucleotides agree with TRBD2. Per the germline V gene, CDR1 is SGDLS and CDR2 is YYNGEE. The CDR3 covers 12 residues. V lost 1 base and J lost 13; bases outside the gene matches: 4. The CDR3 DNA follows: TGTGCCAGCAGCGTACCGGGGGGGGAACAGTTCTTC. As protein: CASSVPGGEQFF.

The chain joins TRBV18 to TRBJ1-1; 9 bases map to TRBD1. V shed 3 bases and J 5 bases; nucleotides not matched to a gene: 7. The V gene's germline CDR1 is KGHSH and CDR2 LQKENI. The CDR3 covers 15 residues. The CDR3 loop is CASSPSQGALTEAFF. In DNA, the CDR3 is TGTGCCAGCTCACCCTCACAGGGGGCGCTTACTGAAGCTTTCTTT.

The count of this clone is one. The CDR3: CASSLTTRMAFF. DNA of the CDR3: TGTGCCAGCAGCCTTACGACACGGATGGCTTTCTTT. The gene calls are TRBV28 and TRBJ1-1; D ambiguous. Trimming pared 6 bases from V and 11 bases from J, leaving 16 bases between. Germline lookup yields CDR1 MDHEN and CDR2 SYDVKM. The CDR3 spans 12 residues.

This chain uses TRBV10-3 with TRBJ1-2; 7 bases are a match to TRBD1. Germline V lookup: CDR1 ENHRY, CDR2 SYGVKD. The V gene end was trimmed by 4 bases and the J gene end by 0 bases; junction bases not matched to a gene: 5. CDR3 length: 15 amino acids. CDR3 nucleotides: TGTGCCATCAGTGCGTACGGGACAGCTAACTATGGCTACACCTTC. Translating it yields CAISAYGTANYGYTF.

The chain combines TRBV6-6 with TRBJ1-5; TRBD1 agrees at 8 bases. V shed 6 bases, J shed 0 bases, and the junction held 7 bases outside the gene matches. The CDR3 runs 16 residues. Germline CDR1 and CDR2: MNHNY and SVGAGI (reference sequence). CDR3 residues: CASSPNDRGSNQPQHF. The DNA of the CDR3 is TGTGCCAGCAGCCCTAACGACAGGGGTAGCAATCAGCCCCAGCATTTT.

The V and J genes are TRBV6-5 and TRBJ1-6; the D gene is possibly TRBD1 (5 bases). The V gene's germline CDR1 is MNHEY and CDR2 SVGAGI. This CDR3 has 13 amino acids. V was pared by 2 bases and J by 13 bases, with 12 bases between. CDR3 sequence reads: CASSYGRSGPLHF. The CDR3 DNA reads as TGTGCCAGCAGTTACGGGAGGTCAGGGCCCCTCCACTTT.

This clone came up a few times. The V call is TRBV28, the J call TRBJ2-1; 16 bases agree with TRBD2. The germline CDR1 and CDR2 sequences are MDHEN and SYDVKM. With 8 bases clipped from V and 10 bases from J, the junction kept 2 bases outside the gene matches. The CDR3 is 13 residues long. CDR3 sequence: CASRGLAGGEQFF. The CDR3 nucleotides read TGTGCCAGCCGGGGACTAGCGGGAGGGGAGCAGTTCTTC.

The genes are TRBV6-6 and TRBJ1-2, with 9 bases matching TRBD1. The V gene end was trimmed by 7 bases and the J gene end by 2 bases; junction bases not matched to a gene: 5. Germline loops: CDR1 MNHNY, CDR2 SVGAGI (reference sequence). This CDR3 has 14 residues. CDR3 sequence: CASTWDRANYGYTF. CDR3 sequence (DNA): TGTGCCAGCACCTGGGACAGGGCGAACTATGGCTACACCTTC.